The 28 T cell receptor beta chains below come from one sample, sequenced in a study of cytomegalovirus exposure and HLA in healthy donors. Only in-frame clones appear in the TCRdb table, and some are missing; sequencing was by immunoSEQ multiplex PCR. The sample lists some 190,000 clones, about 82% occurring once. Sequenced material: PBMCs. These receptors originate from a woman under 30 in good health and CMV-seronegative.

This chain links TRBV11-3 with TRBJ1-1; D is unclear. V was clipped by 2 bases and J by 0 bases, with 4 bases between them. The CDR3 spans 13 residues. The germline CDR1 and CDR2 sequences are SGHNT and YENEEA. DNA for the CDR3: TGTGCCAGCAGCTTACGTATGAACACTGAAGCTTTCTTT. It encodes CASSLRMNTEAFF.

In its sample, this clone was seen once. This chain uses TRBV4-2 with TRBJ2-5; TRBD2 might be the D (6 bases). The CDR3 runs to 16 residues. CDR1 and CDR2 from the germline V gene are LGHNA and YNFKEQ. V lost 3 bases to trimming and J lost 5 bases, with 19 bases between them. CDR3 amino acids: CASSQVQGGAAETQYF. CDR3 nucleotides: TGTGCCAGCAGCCAGGTGCAGGGCGGGGCGGCTGAGACCCAGTACTTC.

This clone was observed a single time. The rearrangement joins TRBV4-1 to TRBJ2-2; 13 bases are shared with TRBD2. This CDR3 contains 19 residues. V lost 5 bases, J lost 2 bases, and 11 bases stayed unmatched. Per germline, CDR1 MGHRA and CDR2 YSYEKL. The CDR3: CASSDTTGLAGRNTGELFF. The DNA for the CDR3 is TGCGCCAGCAGCGATACCACGGGACTAGCGGGACGAAACACCGGGGAGCTGTTTTTT.

J is TRBJ2-6 and V is TRBV30, with D tentatively TRBD1 (6 bases). V shed 3 bases and J shed 2 bases, with 17 bases lying between them. CDR3 length: 17 amino acids. CDR1 is GTSNPN and CDR2 is SVGIG in the germline V gene (reference sequence). Written as DNA, the CDR3 is TGTGCCTGGAGCAGACAGGTGGAAGGAACTGGGGCCAACGTCCTGACTTTC. Translated, it gives CAWSRQVEGTGANVLTF.

The rearrangement joins TRBV5-6 to TRBJ1-3, with 8 bases aligning to TRBD1. From germline, CDR1 is SGHDT and CDR2 YYEEEE. V was clipped by 2 bases and J by 3 bases; unmatched bases: 7. The CDR3 contains 16 residues. The CDR3 region has the DNA TGTGCCAGCAGCTTCGGACAGGGTCTAGGTGGAAACACCATATATTTT. Amino acids: CASSFGQGLGGNTIYF.

This clone has a single count. The chain joins TRBV29-1 to TRBJ2-3; D might be TRBD1 (6 bases). Trimming cost V 6 bases and J 0 bases, with 16 bases left between them. CDR1 and CDR2 from the germline V gene are SQVTM and ANQGSEA. There are 15 residues in the CDR3. The chain's CDR3 is CSVDSYLSSTDTQYF. As DNA, the CDR3 is TGCAGCGTGGACAGCTATCTTTCTAGCACAGATACGCAGTATTTT.

The chain has TRBV2 and TRBJ2-5, with 9 bases that match TRBD1. V lost 10 bases and J lost 4; bases outside the gene matches: 4. Per the germline V gene, CDR1 is SNHLY and CDR2 is FYNNEI. CDR3 length: 12 amino acids. The CDR3 DNA reads as TGTGCCAACAAGGGACAGGGAGAGACCCAGTACTTC. Its protein product is CANKGQGETQYF.

This clone was detected only once. V and J are TRBV30 and TRBJ2-4; D is possibly TRBD2 (7 bases). Trimming removed 2 bases at V and 2 bases at J, with 13 bases between. The length of the CDR3 is 15 residues. Germline V gene data show CDR1 as GTSNPN and CDR2 as SVGIG (reference sequence). CDR3 DNA: TGTGCCTGGAGTAGGGGGGGTAGTACCAAAAACATTCAGTACTTC. It translates to CAWSRGGSTKNIQYF.

This chain joins TRBV6-6 and TRBJ1-1; tentatively, D is TRBD1 (5 bases). V was cut by 4 bases and J by 11 bases, with 11 bases left in between. Germline-derived CDR1 and CDR2 are MNHNY and SVGAGI (reference sequence). The CDR3 is 11 residues long. CDR3 sequence reads: CASSSGATAFF. The CDR3 DNA is TGTGCCAGCAGTTCTGGGGCGACGGCTTTCTTT.

The chain uses TRBV5-1 and TRBJ2-3; D call uncertain. The V end was cut by 3 bases, the J end by 0 bases, with 14 bases between. Germline values: CDR1 SGHRS, CDR2 YFSETQ. The CDR3 contains 16 residues. CDR3 DNA: TGCGCCAGCAGCTCTTCGCTTTTGAGGAGCACAGATACGCAGTATTTT. Translation gives CASSSSLLRSTDTQYF.

This rearrangement joins TRBV6-6 to TRBJ2-2; D might be TRBD1 (5 bases). The V end lost 4 bases, the J end lost 6 bases, and 18 bases lay between the germline ends. Germline CDR1 MNHNY, CDR2 SVGAGI (reference sequence). The CDR3 runs to 16 residues. The CDR3 is CASSWVPSQGSGELFF. The CDR3 region has the DNA TGTGCCAGCAGTTGGGTCCCCTCCCAGGGTTCCGGGGAGCTGTTTTTT.

V gene TRBV9 combines with J gene TRBJ2-1, with D possibly being TRBD1 (6 bases). Per germline, CDR1 SGDLS and CDR2 YYNGEE. V was trimmed by 4 bases and J by 4 bases, leaving 15 bases between them. The CDR3 runs 15 residues. CDR3 in amino acids: CASSLTGTPYNEQFF. CDR3 in DNA: TGTGCCAGCAGCTTAACCGGGACACCGTACAATGAGCAGTTCTTC.

The chain employs TRBV27 and TRBJ2-1, with TRBD2 as a possible D gene (5 bases). Germline lookup yields CDR1 MNHEY and CDR2 SMNVEV (reference sequence). This CDR3 is 13 amino acids long. V was cut by 2 bases and J by 4 bases, with 6 bases left in between. The CDR3 protein is CASSLEGYNEQFF. The CDR3 coding sequence is TGTGCCAGCAGTTTAGAGGGTTACAATGAGCAGTTCTTC.

This chain links TRBV7-2 with TRBJ2-7, with D unresolved. V was pared by 0 bases and J by 3 bases, with 9 bases between. This CDR3 has 14 residues. Germline V gene data show CDR1 as SGHTA and CDR2 as FQGNSA. The CDR3, as DNA: TGTGCCAGCAGCTTAGCCACATTAAGCTACGAGCAGTACTTC. This codes for CASSLATLSYEQYF.

This clone was observed a single time. Here the CDR3 reads CASSLGWGPRTDTQYF. The CDR3 nucleotides read TGTGCCAGCAGCTTAGGATGGGGGCCCCGCACAGATACGCAGTATTTT. The chain joins TRBV7-3 to TRBJ2-3, with a possible D match to TRBD1 (6 bases). CDR1 SGHTA and CDR2 FQGTGA come from the germline V gene. The CDR3 length is 16 residues. V was shortened by 2 bases and J by 1 base, with 13 bases between the two germline ends.

J is TRBJ2-3 and V is TRBV15, with D possibly matching TRBD1 (5 bases). Per the germline V gene, CDR1 is LNHNV and CDR2 is YYDKDF (reference sequence). Between the trimmed V and J ends, which lost 2 bases and 9 bases, there was a span of 18 bases. This CDR3 comprises 15 residues. The CDR3 reads CATSRIIEGDTTQYF. Written as DNA, the CDR3 is TGTGCCACCAGCAGAATAATAGAAGGGGATACCACGCAGTATTTT.

V and J are TRBV19 and TRBJ2-7, with 8 bases lining up with TRBD2. After removal of 5 bases from V and 6 bases from J, the junction contained 12 bases not matched to a gene. Germline V gene sequence: CDR1 LNHDA, CDR2 SQIVND (reference sequence). This CDR3 contains 15 residues. CDR3 amino acids: CASSPLGGTRLEQYF. The CDR3 DNA reads as TGTGCCAGTAGTCCTTTGGGTGGGACTAGGCTCGAGCAGTACTTC.

The chain uses TRBV5-4 and TRBJ1-1; no definite D call. Germline loops: CDR1 SGHNT, CDR2 YYREEE (reference sequence). This CDR3 has 14 residues. The ends were cut back, 1 base at V and 6 bases at J, with 13 bases in the middle. The chain's CDR3 is CASSLRGIVAEAFF. In DNA, the CDR3 is TGTGCCAGCAGCTTGCGGGGTATTGTCGCTGAAGCTTTCTTT.

The chain combines TRBV4-2 with TRBJ2-7; 11 bases line up with TRBD2. This CDR3 has 20 residues. The V gene end was trimmed by 1 base and the J gene end by 0 bases; junction bases not matched to a gene: 14. The germline V gene has CDR1 LGHNA and CDR2 YNFKEQ. The CDR3 coding sequence is TGTGCCAGCAGCCAAGGCCAATCTGATAGGCTAGCGGGGGGCTCCTACGAGCAGTACTTC. As protein: CASSQGQSDRLAGGSYEQYF.

This clone was found a few times. This chain uses TRBV6-5 with TRBJ2-3, with 7 bases aligning to TRBD2. This CDR3 is 12 amino acids long. V lost 2 bases to trimming and J lost 8 bases; unmatched junction nucleotides: 1. Germline CDR1 and CDR2: MNHEY and SVGAGI. CDR3 coding DNA: TGTGCCAGCAGTTACGGCGGGGGTACGCAGTATTTT. Translation: CASSYGGGTQYF.

This rearrangement joins TRBV5-1 to TRBJ1-5, with TRBD1 matching 8 bases. From germline, CDR1 is SGHRS and CDR2 YFSETQ. The length of the CDR3 is 14 residues. Trimming at V came to 4 bases and at J to 6 bases, leaving 6 bases not matched to a gene. The CDR3 DNA reads as TGCGCCAGCAGCCCCGGACAGGGTGCTCAGCCCCAGCATTTT. Its protein is CASSPGQGAQPQHF.

This chain connects TRBV7-2 to TRBJ2-7; D is possibly TRBD2 (6 bases). This CDR3 is 14 amino acids long. The V gene's germline CDR1 is SGHTA and CDR2 FQGNSA. Trimming took off 4 bases at V and 2 bases at J, with 12 bases between the two ends. CDR3 amino acids: CASSSRDFTYEQYF. The CDR3 DNA follows: TGTGCCAGCAGCTCCCGGGACTTCACCTACGAGCAGTACTTC.

Only a few counts were recorded for this clone. The gene calls are TRBV5-1 and TRBJ2-7, with a tentative D call TRBD2 (5 bases). V was cut by 4 bases and J by 4 bases, with 9 bases left in between. The CDR3 runs to 12 residues. Germline values: CDR1 SGHRS, CDR2 YFSETQ. CDR3 in amino acids: CASSPPGYEQYF. The CDR3 DNA reads TGCGCCAGCAGCCCCCCGGGGTACGAGCAGTACTTC.

The count of this clone is one. The chain couples TRBV5-4 to TRBJ1-1; TRBD1 matches at 9 bases. From germline, CDR1 is SGHNT and CDR2 YYREEE (reference sequence). The J segment lost 1 base and the V segment lost 2 bases, leaving 3 bases of the junction unmatched. This CDR3 is 15 amino acids long. CDR3 nucleotide sequence: TGTGCCAGCAGCTTTAGACAGGGGGGGAACACTGAAGCTTTCTTT. It codes for CASSFRQGGNTEAFF.

This chain joins TRBV6-6 and TRBJ2-1, with a weak D call TRBD2 (6 bases). The CDR3 extends over 16 amino acids. Germline assignment: CDR1 MNHNY and CDR2 SVGAGI (reference sequence). Deletions cut 0 bases from V and 8 bases from J, with 17 bases between. The CDR3 coding sequence is TGTGCCAGCAGTTACTCGAAAGGGACTCGAGGGGATGAGCAGTTCTTC. Encoded protein: CASSYSKGTRGDEQFF.

V and J are TRBV5-4 and TRBJ2-7, with 9 bases aligning to TRBD1. The V gene's germline CDR1 is SGHNT and CDR2 YYREEE (reference sequence). The CDR3 spans 14 residues. V was pared by 4 bases and J by 3 bases, with 5 bases of the junction left unmatched. This CDR3 reads CASSLRDRDYEQYF. The CDR3 coding sequence is TGTGCCAGCAGCCTCCGGGACAGGGACTACGAGCAGTACTTC.

The chain links TRBV4-1 to TRBJ1-2, with 8 positions matching TRBD1. The junction had 5 bases not matched to a gene; V was cut back by 1 base and J by 7 bases. Germline CDR1 MGHRA, CDR2 YSYEKL. The CDR3 sequence is 14 residues long. The CDR3 sequence is CASSQGDTGGGYTF. CDR3 bases: TGCGCCAGCAGCCAAGGCGACACAGGGGGTGGCTACACCTTC.

The rearrangement uses TRBV7-8 and TRBJ1-4; no firm D call. Trimming shortened V by 5 bases and J by 8 bases, and 18 bases separated the two germline ends. CDR1 and CDR2 (germline): SGHVS, FQNEAQ. The CDR3 sequence is 15 residues long. The CDR3 region has the DNA TGTGCCAGCAGCCCCCCACCGACTGTCCGCGAAAAACTGTTTTTT. Amino acids: CASSPPPTVREKLFF.